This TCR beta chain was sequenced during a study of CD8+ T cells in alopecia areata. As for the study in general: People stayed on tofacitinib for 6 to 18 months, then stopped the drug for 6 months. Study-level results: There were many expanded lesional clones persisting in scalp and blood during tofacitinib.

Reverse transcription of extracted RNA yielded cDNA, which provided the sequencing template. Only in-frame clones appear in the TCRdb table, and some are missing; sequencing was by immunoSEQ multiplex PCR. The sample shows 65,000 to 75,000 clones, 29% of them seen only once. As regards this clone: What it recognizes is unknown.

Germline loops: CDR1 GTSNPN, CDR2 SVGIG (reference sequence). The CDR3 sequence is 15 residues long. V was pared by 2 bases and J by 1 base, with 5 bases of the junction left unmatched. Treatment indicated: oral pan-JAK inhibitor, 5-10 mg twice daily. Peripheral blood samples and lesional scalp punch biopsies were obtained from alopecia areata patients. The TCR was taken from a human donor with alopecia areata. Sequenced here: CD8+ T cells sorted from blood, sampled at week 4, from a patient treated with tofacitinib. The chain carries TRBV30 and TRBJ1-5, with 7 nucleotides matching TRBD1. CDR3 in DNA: TGTGCCTGGAGTACCGGGACAGCGAGCAATCAGCCCCAGCATTTT. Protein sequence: CAWSTGTASNQPQHF.